This T cell receptor (beta chain) was captured in a study of cytomegalovirus exposure and HLA in healthy donors. Study background: HLA-typed donors were the source of roughly 80 million unique TCRs held in an early data release. Within the Caucasian-associated ancestry cluster were around four fifths of the roughly 430 genotyped donors.

PCR primers comprised 60 Vbeta and 13 Jbeta primers. Some clones are missing from TCRdb's copy, which holds only in-frame ones; the method was immunoSEQ multiplex PCR. The table includes a few hundred thousand clones, around 75% detected once. Of note for this clone: Its antigen is unknown. The sample has other DNA sequences that encode this CDR3 too.

Study results and caveats: CMV serostatus was the sole immune exposure data available. A later analysis found common viral pathogens apparently linked to several of the most significant clusters.

Germline CDR1 and CDR2: MNHEY and SVGAGI. V shed 0 bases, J shed 7 bases, and the junction held 1 base outside the gene matches. This CDR3 comprises 14 residues. Sequencing was carried out using PBMCs. The TCR originated in a woman in her twenties or thirties in good health and CMV-seronegative. The chain links TRBV6-5 to TRBJ2-1, with 9 bases lining up with TRBD1. The CDR3 DNA is TGTGCCAGCAGTTACTCGACAGGGGGTAATGAGCAGTTCTTC. As protein: CASSYSTGGNEQFF.